The entry below gives a single T cell receptor beta chain sequence along with its context. The antigen is not known. This sample is part of a study of OX40 agonist ivuxolimab in advanced cancers. Overall study findings and caveats: Those patients achieving a partial response at 0.1-3.0 mg/kg showed among the lowest clonal expansion. Both CD4+ and CD8+ T cell populations in blood had undergone clonal expansion by week 6 at 0.1 to 3.0 mg/kg.

The cohort excluded patients with autoimmune disease history or systemic immunosuppression. Unmatched junction bases numbered 3, after V lost 3 bases and J lost 0 bases. The CDR3 extends over 16 amino acids. Germline loops: CDR1 WNHNN, CDR2 SYGVQD (reference sequence). The method was immunoSEQ multiplex PCR; TCRdb's version includes in-frame clones alone and lacks a portion of them. Counted here are 75,000 to 90,000 clones, 89% occurring once; the ten biggest clones make up more than 8.5%. The specimen was CD4+ or CD8+ T cells sorted from blood, collected in a trial of the OX40 agonist ivuxolimab. The clonotype comes from an adult with an advanced solid tumor such as melanoma, head and neck, liver or kidney cancer. This rearrangement joins TRBV10-1 to TRBJ2-1, with 9 bases identical to TRBD2. The CDR3 DNA reads as TGCGCCAGCAGTGATGCGGGAGGGAGCTCCTACAATGAGCAGTTCTTC. Amino acid sequence: CASSDAGGSSYNEQFF.